This T cell receptor (beta chain) comes out of a study of blood T cell repertoires in COVID-19. Looking at the study overall: Researchers got acute and convalescent COVID-19 samples from the United States, Italy and Spain.

The data were produced by immunoSEQ multiplex PCR, yet TCRdb's version contains in-frame clones alone and is incomplete. The table shows about 67,000 clones, with about four fifths occurring only once. Trimming took 1 base from V and 4 from J, leaving 14 bases between them. The CDR3 has 15 amino acids. Per germline, CDR1 LNHDA and CDR2 SQIVND (reference sequence). The TCR was taken from an older woman with acute or convalescent COVID-19. V usage is TRBV19 and J usage is TRBJ2-7, with TRBD1 as a possible D gene (5 bases). Sequenced input: peripheral blood. The CDR3 protein is CASSIALQGSYEQYF. CDR3 DNA sequence: TGTGCCAGTAGTATAGCGTTGCAGGGTAGTTACGAGCAGTACTTC.